The clone carrying this TCR beta chain occurred once. Its target is not known. This sample was taken from a study of coeliac disease. Points from the study as a whole: Lower clonality than controls marked TRB and TRG repertoires from active celiac intraepithelial and lamina propria samples. Only 1 of 6 controls, but about 55% of the 18 coeliac samples, showed published gliadin-specific TRB sequences.

One frozen 500,000-cell aliquot per fraction was sequenced. CDR3 length equals 13 residues. Germline V gives CDR1 KGHSH, CDR2 LQKENI. V lost 4 bases, J lost 5 bases, and 8 bases lay in between. The method was immunoSEQ multiplex PCR; TCRdb's version includes in-frame clones alone and lacks a portion of them. The table shows a few thousand clones, with more than 55% occurring only once. The sample consisted of lymphocytes from the gut lamina propria. The V call is TRBV18, the J call TRBJ1-4; weak D call: TRBD1 (5 bases). The sequence was obtained from a woman in her thirties or forties. The CDR3: CASSRDLNEKLFF. CDR3 coding DNA: TGTGCCAGCTCACGGGACTTAAATGAAAAACTGTTTTTT. Full variable domain (remainder filled in from reference TRBV18 and TRBJ1-4): NAGVMQNPRHLVRRRGQEARLRCSPMKGHSHVYWYRQLPEEGLKFMVYLQKENIIDESGMPKERFSAEFPKEGPSILRIQQVVRGDSAAYFCASSRDLNEKLFFGSGTQLSVL.